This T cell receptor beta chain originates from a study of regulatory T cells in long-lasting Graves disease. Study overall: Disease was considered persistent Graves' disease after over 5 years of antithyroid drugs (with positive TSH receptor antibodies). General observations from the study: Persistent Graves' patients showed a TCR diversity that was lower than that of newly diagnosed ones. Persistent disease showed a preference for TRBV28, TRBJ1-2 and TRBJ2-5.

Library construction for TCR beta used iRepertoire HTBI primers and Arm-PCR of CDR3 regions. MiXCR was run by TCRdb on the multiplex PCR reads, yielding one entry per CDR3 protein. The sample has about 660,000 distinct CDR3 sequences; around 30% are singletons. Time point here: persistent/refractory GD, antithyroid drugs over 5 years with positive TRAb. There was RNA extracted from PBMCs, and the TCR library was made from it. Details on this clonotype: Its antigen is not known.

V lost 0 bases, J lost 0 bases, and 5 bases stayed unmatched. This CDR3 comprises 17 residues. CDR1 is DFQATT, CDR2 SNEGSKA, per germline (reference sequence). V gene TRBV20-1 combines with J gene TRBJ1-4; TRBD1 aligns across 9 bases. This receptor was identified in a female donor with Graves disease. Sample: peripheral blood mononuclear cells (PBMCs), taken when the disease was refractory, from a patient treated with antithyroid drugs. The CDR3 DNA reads TGCAGTGCTAGAGATGCGTACAGGGGGCCAACTAATGAAAAACTGTTTTTT. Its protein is CSARDAYRGPTNEKLFF.